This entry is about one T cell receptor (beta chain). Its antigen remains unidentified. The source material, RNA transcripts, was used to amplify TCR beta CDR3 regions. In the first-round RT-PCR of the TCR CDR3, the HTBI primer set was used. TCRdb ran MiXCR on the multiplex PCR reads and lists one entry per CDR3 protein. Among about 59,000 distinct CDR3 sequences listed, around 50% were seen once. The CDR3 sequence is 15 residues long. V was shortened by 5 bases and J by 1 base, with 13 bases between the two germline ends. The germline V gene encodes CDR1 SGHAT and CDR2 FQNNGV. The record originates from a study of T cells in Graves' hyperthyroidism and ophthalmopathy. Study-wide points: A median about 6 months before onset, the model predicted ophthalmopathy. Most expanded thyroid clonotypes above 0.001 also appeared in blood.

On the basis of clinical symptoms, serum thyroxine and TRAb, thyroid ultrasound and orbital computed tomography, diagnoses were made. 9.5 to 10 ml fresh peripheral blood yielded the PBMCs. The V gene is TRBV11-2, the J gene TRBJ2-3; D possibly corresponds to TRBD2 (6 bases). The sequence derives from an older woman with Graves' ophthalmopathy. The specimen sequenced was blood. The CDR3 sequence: CASSQGLAGTDTQYF. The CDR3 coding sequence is TGTGCCAGCAGCCAGGGACTCGCTGGCACAGATACGCAGTATTTT.